These T cell receptor beta chains were read from a single sample in a study of shared clonotypes between healthy human individuals. Sequencing used immunoSEQ multiplex PCR; TCRdb keeps in-frame clones, though not all of them. The table lists over a million clones, about 96% of them singletons. The source material was naive CD4+ T cells sorted from blood. Receptor source: a man between 25 and 39 years old in good health. CDR3s include the opening cysteine and the closing phenylalanine or tryptophan. A D gene is named only where the DNA matches it firmly. Part of the rows lack a size; the others show once, few, many or a class for expanded clones.

J gene: TRBJ2-7
clone size: .
V gene: TRBV5-1
D gene: TRBD1
CDR3 protein: CASRGPGTGTYEQYF
CDR3 DNA: TGCGCCAGCAGAGGACCCGGGACAGGGACCTACGAGCAGTACTTC

J gene: TRBJ2-7
clone size: .
V gene: TRBV6-4
D gene: .
CDR3 protein: CASSDLAASYEQYF
CDR3 DNA: TGTGCCAGCAGTGACTTAGCGGCCTCCTACGAGCAGTACTTC

J gene: TRBJ2-1
clone size: .
V gene: TRBV6-5
D gene: .
CDR3 protein: CASSYRLGSSYNEQFF
CDR3 DNA: TGTGCCAGCAGTTATCGGCTGGGGAGCTCCTACAATGAGCAGTTCTTC

J gene: TRBJ2-5
clone size: .
V gene: TRBV6-6
D gene: .
CDR3 protein: CASSYYGGQETQYF
CDR3 DNA: TGTGCCAGCAGTTACTACGGCGGCCAAGAGACCCAGTACTTC

J gene: TRBJ2-1
clone size: .
V gene: TRBV29-1
D gene: .
CDR3 protein: CSVERLAGGYNEQFF
CDR3 DNA: TGCAGCGTTGAACGGTTGGCAGGAGGGTACAATGAGCAGTTCTTC

J gene: TRBJ2-3
clone size: .
V gene: TRBV28
D gene: TRBD1
CDR3 protein: CASSPPGQGPDTQYF
CDR3 DNA: TGTGCCAGCAGTCCCCCGGGACAGGGACCAGATACGCAGTATTTT

J gene: TRBJ2-2
clone size: .
V gene: TRBV25-1
D gene: .
CDR3 protein: CASSRSSGELFF
CDR3 DNA: TGTGCCAGCAGTAGAAGTTCCGGGGAGCTGTTTTTT

J gene: TRBJ2-3
clone size: .
V gene: TRBV9
D gene: TRBD1
CDR3 protein: CASSMSRDSLTDTQYF
CDR3 DNA: TGTGCCAGCAGCATGTCCCGGGACAGCCTCACAGATACGCAGTATTTT

J gene: TRBJ2-7
clone size: .
V gene: TRBV11-2
D gene: .
CDR3 protein: CASSPAGQAYEQYF
CDR3 DNA: TGTGCCAGCAGCCCCGCGGGACAAGCCTACGAGCAGTACTTC

J gene: TRBJ2-5
clone size: .
V gene: TRBV18
D gene: TRBD1
CDR3 protein: CASSTRGLETQYF
CDR3 DNA: TGTGCCAGCTCAACCAGGGGGCTGGAGACCCAGTACTTC

J gene: TRBJ2-3
clone size: .
V gene: TRBV7-2
D gene: .
CDR3 protein: CASSLWGDTDTQYF
CDR3 DNA: TGTGCCAGCAGCTTATGGGGGGACACAGATACGCAGTATTTT

J gene: TRBJ2-7
clone size: .
V gene: TRBV6-5
D gene: .
CDR3 protein: CASTGRGAHEQYF
CDR3 DNA: TGTGCCAGCACGGGCAGGGGTGCCCACGAGCAGTACTTC

J gene: TRBJ2-7
clone size: .
V gene: TRBV11-3
D gene: TRBD1
CDR3 protein: CASSSAEDRVYEQYF
CDR3 DNA: TGTGCCAGCAGCTCCGCTGAGGACAGGGTCTACGAGCAGTACTTC

J gene: TRBJ1-1
clone size: .
V gene: TRBV9
D gene: .
CDR3 protein: CASSVSRNTEAFF
CDR3 DNA: TGTGCCAGCAGCGTAAGCAGGAACACTGAAGCTTTCTTT

J gene: TRBJ2-1
clone size: .
V gene: TRBV18
D gene: TRBD2
CDR3 protein: CASSPKTGTSGSRLYNEQFF
CDR3 DNA: TGTGCCAGCTCACCCAAGACCGGGACTAGCGGGAGTCGTCTCTACAATGAGCAGTTCTTC

J gene: TRBJ2-7
clone size: .
V gene: TRBV5-4
D gene: .
CDR3 protein: CASSSSYEQYF
CDR3 DNA: TGTGCCAGCAGCTCGTCCTACGAGCAGTACTTC

J gene: TRBJ1-5
clone size: .
V gene: TRBV5-8
D gene: TRBD1
CDR3 protein: CASSRGQGVAQPQHF
CDR3 DNA: TGTGCCAGCAGCCGGGGACAGGGGGTCGCTCAGCCCCAGCATTTT

J gene: TRBJ2-7
clone size: once
V gene: TRBV28
D gene: .
CDR3 protein: CASSSRDSYEQYF
CDR3 DNA: TGTGCCAGCAGTTCGCGGGACTCCTACGAGCAGTACTTC

J gene: TRBJ2-5
clone size: .
V gene: TRBV29-1
D gene: .
CDR3 protein: CSVAGTLRRETQYF
CDR3 DNA: TGCAGCGTTGCCGGGACACTCCGGCGAGAGACCCAGTACTTC

J gene: TRBJ2-5
clone size: .
V gene: TRBV7-6
D gene: .
CDR3 protein: CASSLGHPQGYQETQYF
CDR3 DNA: TGTGCCAGCAGCTTAGGCCACCCCCAGGGGTACCAAGAGACCCAGTACTTC

J gene: TRBJ2-2
clone size: .
V gene: TRBV18
D gene: .
CDR3 protein: CASSLRAPTTGELFF
CDR3 DNA: TGTGCCAGCTCACTCAGGGCCCCGACCACCGGGGAGCTGTTTTTT

J gene: TRBJ2-5
clone size: .
V gene: TRBV7-6
D gene: .
CDR3 protein: CASSAGETQYF
CDR3 DNA: TGTGCCAGCAGCGCTGGGGAGACCCAGTACTTC

J gene: TRBJ2-2
clone size: .
V gene: TRBV11-2
D gene: .
CDR3 protein: CASSLRAATGWDTGELFF
CDR3 DNA: TGTGCCAGCAGCTTAAGGGCAGCCACCGGATGGGACACCGGGGAGCTGTTTTTT

J gene: TRBJ2-1
clone size: .
V gene: TRBV27
D gene: TRBD2
CDR3 protein: CASSPIRLAGSYNEQFF
CDR3 DNA: TGTGCCAGCAGCCCCATCCGACTAGCGGGCTCCTACAATGAGCAGTTCTTC

J gene: TRBJ2-7
clone size: .
V gene: TRBV11-2
D gene: .
CDR3 protein: CASSPVAGNYEQYF
CDR3 DNA: TGTGCCAGCAGCCCCGTGGCGGGAAACTACGAGCAGTACTTC

J gene: TRBJ2-2
clone size: .
V gene: TRBV6-5
D gene: .
CDR3 protein: CASSLTYTGELFF
CDR3 DNA: TGTGCCAGCAGTCTAACCTACACCGGGGAGCTGTTTTTT

J gene: TRBJ2-3
clone size: .
V gene: TRBV18
D gene: TRBD2
CDR3 protein: CASSVRASREGTDTQYF
CDR3 DNA: TGTGCCAGCTCAGTGCGGGCTTCCCGGGAGGGTACAGATACGCAGTATTTT

J gene: TRBJ2-7
clone size: .
V gene: TRBV28
D gene: .
CDR3 protein: CASRANYEQYF
CDR3 DNA: TGTGCCAGCAGAGCGAACTACGAGCAGTACTTC

J gene: TRBJ2-7
clone size: .
V gene: TRBV18
D gene: TRBD1
CDR3 protein: CASSPYRDRVIYEQYF
CDR3 DNA: TGTGCCAGCTCACCATACCGGGACAGGGTCATCTACGAGCAGTACTTC

J gene: TRBJ2-1
clone size: .
V gene: TRBV4-2
D gene: .
CDR3 protein: CASSQDRGLEQFF
CDR3 DNA: TGTGCCAGCAGCCAAGATAGGGGACTCGAGCAGTTCTTC

J gene: TRBJ1-5
clone size: .
V gene: TRBV27
D gene: TRBD1
CDR3 protein: CASSPRDRGTHSNQPQHF
CDR3 DNA: TGTGCCAGCAGTCCCCGGGACAGGGGGACCCATAGCAATCAGCCCCAGCATTTT

J gene: TRBJ2-3
clone size: .
V gene: TRBV7-2
D gene: TRBD2
CDR3 protein: CASSRTSGRAGGTDTQYF
CDR3 DNA: TGTGCCAGCAGCCGCACTAGCGGGAGGGCGGGAGGGACAGATACGCAGTATTTT